This TCR beta chain was obtained from a study of T-cell memory formation after mild COVID-19. Background on the study: In these data, TCR clusters were largely donor specific. Regarding the study as a whole: Some responding clones appeared in pre-infection memory, suggesting cross-reactive memory joined. Researchers could not confirm that second-wave clones peaking on day 37 targeted SARS-CoV-2.

The CDR3 sequence is 13 residues long. Germline loops: CDR1 SGHTA, CDR2 FQGNSA. Trimming removed 5 bases from V and 3 bases from J, with 11 bases in between. After 5'RACE with constant-segment primers, TCR alpha and TCR beta cDNA libraries carrying sample barcodes and UMIs were obtained. TCRdb re-analysed the 5' RACE reads in MiXCR, keeping a single row per CDR3 protein. The sample lists roughly 250,000 distinct CDR3 sequences; approximately 15% were seen once. A note on this clonotype: What it binds is not known.

The sample consisted of PBMCs or a T cell subset sorted from them (not recorded which). This sequence joins TRBV7-2 and TRBJ2-7; D gene unclear. This receptor was taken from a young man who had mild COVID-19 (a few samples of this study predate the infection). Cell type and time point are not known. Written as DNA, the CDR3 is TGTGCCAGCAGCCAAGGCGGTATCTACGAGCAGTACTTC. This encodes CASSQGGIYEQYF.